The rows below give T cell receptor beta chains drawn from one sample of a study of human T cells and chemical hapten exposure. TCRdb ran MiXCR on the RACE reads and lists one entry per CDR3 protein. The sample lists around 71,000 distinct CDR3 sequences; 7.5% to 10% were seen once. The material was whole blood, obtained in connection with sensitization to the hapten diphenylcyclopropenone (DPC). These receptors all come from a woman in her thirties or forties with alopecia areata. Some clones in this sample may be carry-over from other donors' samples. The CDR3 runs from the conserved cysteine through the conserved F or W. The D gene is left open where the match is weak. Where a row states a size, it is once, few, many or the class of an expanded clone; other rows omit it.

abundance	j_gene	v_gene	d_gene	CDR3aa	CDR3nt
many	TRBJ1-2	TRBV28	.	CASSLLSGLSGYTF	TGTGCCAGCAGTTTATTGTCAGGGCTTTCTGGCTACACCTTC
many	TRBJ2-3	TRBV3-1	.	CASSTADTQYF	TGTGCCAGCAGCACGGCAGATACGCAGTATTTT
many	TRBJ2-2	TRBV5-4	TRBD1	CASSLFRGSTGELFF	TGTGCCAGCAGCTTGTTCAGGGGGTCCACCGGGGAGCTGTTTTTT
.	TRBJ1-2	TRBV6-1	.	CASSETRSDYGYTF	TGTGCCAGCAGTGAAACAAGGTCTGACTATGGCTACACCTTC
many	TRBJ2-1	TRBV2	.	CASAKEPFEQFF	TGTGCCAGCGCGAAAGAACCATTTGAGCAGTTCTTC
many	TRBJ1-2	TRBV20-1	.	CSARPPYGYTF	TGCAGTGCTAGGCCCCCTTATGGCTACACCTTC
.	TRBJ2-1	TRBV6-6	.	CASSYGYEQFF	TGTGCCAGCAGTTACGGCTATGAGCAGTTCTTC
many	TRBJ1-1	TRBV7-9	.	CASSLTGGEAEAFF	TGTGCCAGCAGCTTAACGGGGGGCGAGGCTGAAGCTTTCTTT
many	TRBJ2-3	TRBV10-3	.	CAISEMQGGDTQYF	TGTGCCATCAGTGAGATGCAGGGGGGAGATACGCAGTATTTT
many	TRBJ1-6	TRBV5-4	TRBD1	CASSLGTGVSPLHF	TGTGCCAGCAGCTTAGGGACAGGGGTATCACCCCTCCACTTT
many	TRBJ2-3	TRBV4-1	.	CASSQEAVRRGDTQYF	TGCGCCAGCAGCCAAGAAGCCGTCAGACGTGGAGATACGCAGTATTTT
many	TRBJ2-5	TRBV5-1	.	CASSPDGTLQETQYF	TGCGCCAGCAGCCCGGACGGGACGCTCCAAGAGACCCAGTACTTC
.	TRBJ2-7	TRBV5-1	TRBD1	CASRDRDYEQYF	TGCGCCAGCAGGGACAGGGACTACGAGCAGTACTTC
many	TRBJ2-2	TRBV30	.	CAWSKHQMDTGELFF	TGTGCCTGGAGTAAACACCAAATGGACACCGGGGAGCTGTTTTTT
many	TRBJ2-7	TRBV21-1	.	CASSKGAGCYEQYF	TGTGCCAGCAGCAAAGGGGCAGGGTGCTACGAGCAGTACTTC
many	TRBJ1-4	TRBV25-1	.	CASSVGEKLFF	TGTGCCAGCAGTGTCGGCGAAAAACTGTTTTTT
many	TRBJ2-3	TRBV6-5	.	CASSSSLHADTQYF	TGTGCCAGCAGTTCTAGTCTACATGCGGATACGCAGTATTTT
few	TRBJ1-6	TRBV7-2	TRBD1	CASSSPGGGHSPLHF	TGTGCCAGCAGCTCCCCAGGAGGGGGCCATTCACCCCTCCACTTT
few	TRBJ2-7	TRBV7-2	.	CASSLLPQEYEQYF	TGTGCCAGCAGCTTATTACCCCAAGAGTACGAGCAGTACTTC
many	TRBJ1-4	TRBV3-1	.	CASSQTNEKLFF	TGTGCCAGCAGCCAAACTAATGAAAAACTGTTTTTT
few	TRBJ2-5	TRBV7-3	.	CASSAGQQETQYF	TGTGCCAGTTCGGCGGGACAGCAAGAGACCCAGTACTTC
.	TRBJ1-3	TRBV29-1	.	CSARTGASGNTIYF	TGCAGCGCTCGGACGGGGGCTTCTGGAAACACCATATATTTT
few	TRBJ2-1	TRBV6-1	TRBD2	CASSPVLAGGAYEQFF	TGTGCCAGCAGCCCCGTACTAGCGGGGGGGGCCTATGAGCAGTTCTTC
many	TRBJ1-2	TRBV6-5	.	CASSYSYNRGSYGYTF	TGTGCCAGCAGTTACTCGTACAACAGAGGGAGCTATGGCTACACCTTC
many	TRBJ2-3	TRBV18	.	CASSPTSGSDTQYF	TGTGCCAGCTCTCCGACTAGTGGCTCAGATACGCAGTATTTT
many	TRBJ1-1	TRBV12-3/TRBV12-4	.	CASSLVQGWTEAFF	TGTGCCAGCAGTTTGGTACAGGGCTGGACTGAAGCTTTCTTT
many	TRBJ2-5	TRBV5-1	TRBD1	CASSWPQGAFEETQYF	TGCGCCAGCAGCTGGCCCCAGGGGGCCTTTGAGGAGACCCAGTACTTC
.	TRBJ2-7	TRBV6-5	.	CASNPGHQYSYEQYF	TGTGCCAGCAATCCGGGACACCAGTACTCCTACGAGCAGTACTTC
many	TRBJ2-4	TRBV4-1	TRBD2	CASSQASGEAAKNIQYF	TGCGCCAGCAGCCAAGCAAGCGGGGAGGCAGCCAAAAACATTCAGTACTTC
many	TRBJ2-1	TRBV5-1	.	CASSSGGASYNEQFF	TGCGCCAGCAGCTCAGGGGGGGCGTCGTACAATGAGCAGTTCTTC
many	TRBJ2-2	TRBV20-1	.	CSARTPGSLTGELFF	TGCAGTGCTAGGACCCCGGGTAGTTTGACCGGGGAGCTGTTTTTT